Relative to its sample, the clone carrying this T cell receptor beta chain is medium-sized. This record comes from a study of spatial heterogeneity in lung cancer. Time point indicated: sample taken at primary tumor resection. Whole RNA was taken from tumor, nontumor lung or frozen PBMC; it was then sequenced unsorted. Samples came from 72 TRACERx patients with untreated early-stage lung cancer. CDR1 is MDHEN, CDR2 SYDVKM, per germline. V lost 3 bases to trimming and J lost 4 bases, with 4 bases between them. The CDR3 length is 11 residues. TCRdb re-called the 5' RACE reads with MiXCR, one entry per CDR3 protein. The sample gives tens of thousands of distinct CDR3 sequences, 5.2% of which show up once; around 30% is in the top ten.

This TCR came from a female donor with early-stage non-small cell lung cancer. The J gene is TRBJ2-7, the V gene TRBV28, with D unclear. The sequenced sample was PBMCs, obtained at surgery. The chain's CDR3 is CASSFVYEQYF. In nucleotides, the CDR3 is TGTGCCAGCAGTTTCGTTTACGAGCAGTACTTC.